The present T cell receptor (beta chain) was sequenced within a study of beta chain features in type 1 diabetes. The study's findings and limits: Patients' naive, central memory and Treg TCRB repertoires seemed closer to one another than those of healthy donors. Moderate yet significant TCRB CDR3 shortening was seen in Type 1 diabetes patients in all four CD4+ subsets.

There are 11 residues in the CDR3. Germline CDR1 and CDR2: SGHTA and FQGNSA. Trimming cost V 5 bases and J 4 bases, with 6 bases left between them. Each sorted fraction was over 98% pure. This clone was counted only a few times. The antigen remains undetermined. Expressed TCRB transcripts were sequenced because the isolated RNA had all been reverse transcribed beforehand. Sequenced by immunoSEQ multiplex PCR; TCRdb stores in-frame clones only, minus some. The sample lists a few hundred thousand clones, 9.6% occurring once. This chain connects TRBV7-2 to TRBJ2-7; D is unresolved. The TCR sequence derives from a man aged 30 to 39 with type 1 diabetes. Sequencing was done on a sample of central memory CD4+ T cells from blood. The CDR3 spells CASSILYEQYF. The CDR3 DNA is TGTGCCAGCAGCATTTTATACGAGCAGTACTTC.